This T cell receptor beta chain appears in the sequencing data of a study of OX40 agonist ivuxolimab in advanced cancers. In the study overall: Ivuxolimab, which targeted the costimulatory receptor OX40 (CD134), was an agonistic, fully human IgG2 monoclonal antibody. Partial responses occurred in three dose-escalation patients: two with cutaneous melanoma and one with hepatocellular carcinoma. Prior anti-PD-1, anti-PD-L1 or anti-CTLA-4 therapy was permitted, and checkpoint inhibitors had been received by about 37% of dose-escalation patients. The paper describes the monotherapy dose-escalation part (N of about 47 patients) of the phase I trial of ivuxolimab. In the dose-escalation cohort, 70% to 85% of patients were male, and the mean age was approximately 64 years, with a range of roughly 20 to 85. Of the approximately 50 dose-escalation patients, hepatocellular carcinoma was present in about 19, melanoma in some 15, renal cell carcinoma in 9 and head and neck cancer in 9. Peripheral TCRbeta sequencing aimed to test whether ivuxolimab altered TCR sequence diversity and caused clonal T-cell expansion. Intravenous ivuxolimab was administered to patients every 2 weeks at six dose levels: 0.01, 0.1, 0.3, 1.5, 3 and 10 mg/kg. General study outcomes and caveats: Low levels of normalized T-cell clonal expansion were also seen in some patients who did not respond. After ivuxolimab, expanded clones were on average more numerous among CD8+ T cells than among CD4+ T cells. At doses from 0.1 to 3.0 mg/kg, clonal expansion was seen in both CD4+ and CD8+ blood T cells between baseline and week 6. In partial responders in the 0.1-3.0 mg/kg groups, normalized peripheral clonal expansion was found to be among the lowest, especially among CD8+ T cells. The antigen specificity of the clonally expanded peripheral T cells was not determined.

The trial excluded patients who had a history of autoimmune disease or were on systemic immunosuppression. Peripheral blood for TCR sequencing was drawn from every dose cohort at baseline, at cycle 4 day 1 and at cycle 7 day 1. Samples came from an open-label, multicenter, first-in-human phase I dose-escalation trial of ivuxolimab. Adults with locally advanced or metastatic melanoma, renal cell, hepatocellular, or head and neck squamous cell carcinoma were enrolled in the trial. Before TCR sequencing, CD4+ T cells and CD8+ T cells were sorted from peripheral blood as separate populations. The germline V gene specifies SGHAT as CDR1 and FQNNGV as CDR2. V has 2 bases trimmed and J has 7 bases trimmed; junction bases matching no gene number 9. The CDR3 runs 16 residues from the cysteine to the phenylalanine. The entry retains the CDR3 DNA only, 48 bases that are in frame from base 1. Note on this clone: What antigen it recognizes has not been identified. No base-level quality is on record; no much larger clone is a single base apart.

Genomic DNA was isolated from the sorted cells so that the TCRbeta CDR3 region could be sequenced. TCRbeta CDR3 regions were sequenced using the immunoSEQ Assay. TCRdb took this table from immuneACCESS and kept in-frame rearrangements with V and J called. Such tables lack part of the clones; where checked against another copy, unresolved V genes explain under half of the gap, and the rest is unexplained. In this sample the table shows tens of thousands of clones, 65% to 90% of which occur a single time. The ten largest clones represent approximately 0.64% of the sample. Recombination joined TRBV11-2 with TRBJ2-4; TRBD1 aligns with 9 central bases. The TCR sequence derives from an adult with an advanced solid tumor such as melanoma, head and neck, liver or kidney cancer. Source: CD4+ or CD8+ T cells sorted from blood, taken in a trial of the OX40 agonist ivuxolimab. This receptor has the CDR3 CASSLRPGTGFNIQYF. The DNA sequence reads TGTGCCAGCAGCTTAAGACCCGGGACAGGGTTTAACATTCAGTACTTC.